Listed below are T cell receptor beta chains from one sample, sequenced in a study of molecular identifiers for immune sequencing clone quantification. MiXCR, applied by TCRdb to the PCR reads, yields one record per CDR3 protein. The top ten hold 0.65% to 0.95% of the sample, which has 300,000 to 400,000 distinct CDR3 sequences, about 22% seen once. Sequencing input: naive CD8+ T cells from blood, with Jurkat cell RNA spiked in. These receptors all stem from a human donor in good health. Some libraries in this study had Jurkat cell RNA spiked in. CDR3s include the opening cysteine and the closing phenylalanine or tryptophan. The order of the fields is J gene, D gene, clone size, V gene, CDR3 protein, CDR3 DNA. A D gene is named only where the DNA matches it firmly. Size is omitted from some rows. Given values are once, few, many or a class for expanded clones.

J gene: TRBJ2-4; D gene: NA; clone size: NA; V gene: TRBV28; CDR3 protein: CASSPRETQADF; CDR3 DNA: TGTGCCAGCAGTCCGCGGGAAACACAGGCAGACTTC
J gene: TRBJ2-5; D gene: NA; clone size: NA; V gene: TRBV13; CDR3 protein: CASSLGIGQDGETQYF; CDR3 DNA: TGTGCCAGCAGCTTAGGCATTGGGCAGGACGGGGAGACCCAGTACTTC
J gene: TRBJ1-1; D gene: TRBD1; clone size: many; V gene: TRBV6-5; CDR3 protein: CASSSGTGVNMNTEAFF; CDR3 DNA: TGTGCCAGCAGTTCCGGGACAGGGGTGAACATGAACACTGAAGCTTTCTTT
J gene: TRBJ2-5; D gene: NA; clone size: few; V gene: TRBV2; CDR3 protein: CANQSRAKETQYF; CDR3 DNA: TGTGCCAACCAGAGTAGGGCCAAAGAGACCCAGTACTTC
J gene: TRBJ2-7; D gene: NA; clone size: many; V gene: TRBV20-1; CDR3 protein: CSADGTAGEQYF; CDR3 DNA: TGCAGTGCGGACGGGACTGCTGGAGAGCAGTACTTC
J gene: TRBJ2-7; D gene: TRBD1; clone size: NA; V gene: TRBV27; CDR3 protein: CASSYGQGSYEQYF; CDR3 DNA: TGTGCCAGCAGTTACGGACAGGGCTCCTACGAGCAGTACTTC
J gene: TRBJ2-7; D gene: NA; clone size: few; V gene: TRBV18; CDR3 protein: CASSPRRDSYEQYF; CDR3 DNA: TGTGCCAGCTCACCCCGGAGGGACTCCTACGAGCAGTACTTC
J gene: TRBJ2-1; D gene: TRBD2; clone size: NA; V gene: TRBV7-2; CDR3 protein: CASSIAGAQDEQFF; CDR3 DNA: TGTGCCAGCAGCATTGCGGGAGCCCAAGATGAGCAGTTCTTC
J gene: TRBJ2-7; D gene: NA; clone size: NA; V gene: TRBV30; CDR3 protein: CAWSVFSYEQYF; CDR3 DNA: TGTGCCTGGAGTGTATTCAGCTACGAGCAGTACTTC
J gene: TRBJ2-7; D gene: NA; clone size: many; V gene: TRBV29-1; CDR3 protein: CSVSRGTGPEQYF; CDR3 DNA: TGCAGCGTTTCTCGCGGTACGGGGCCTGAGCAGTACTTC
J gene: TRBJ2-5; D gene: NA; clone size: NA; V gene: TRBV18; CDR3 protein: CASSPPRQGPETQYF; CDR3 DNA: TGTGCCAGCTCACCACCGAGGCAGGGCCCAGAGACCCAGTACTTC
J gene: TRBJ2-7; D gene: NA; clone size: few; V gene: TRBV5-1; CDR3 protein: CASSQYSGYSYEQYF; CDR3 DNA: TGCGCCAGCAGCCAATATAGCGGATATTCCTACGAGCAGTACTTC
J gene: TRBJ2-2; D gene: TRBD1; clone size: few; V gene: TRBV11-2; CDR3 protein: CASSIHGQGNGELFF; CDR3 DNA: TGTGCCAGCAGCATCCACGGACAGGGGAACGGGGAGCTGTTTTTT
J gene: TRBJ2-1; D gene: NA; clone size: few; V gene: TRBV7-9; CDR3 protein: CASSQEAPGRFF; CDR3 DNA: TGTGCCAGCAGCCAAGAGGCCCCTGGGCGGTTCTTC
J gene: TRBJ2-1; D gene: NA; clone size: few; V gene: TRBV2; CDR3 protein: CASNWGRANEQFF; CDR3 DNA: TGTGCCAGCAATTGGGGCCGTGCCAATGAGCAGTTCTTC
J gene: TRBJ2-7; D gene: TRBD1; clone size: NA; V gene: TRBV11-2; CDR3 protein: CASSLVEGQEHYEQYF; CDR3 DNA: TGTGCCAGCAGCTTAGTTGAGGGACAGGAGCATTACGAGCAGTACTTC
J gene: TRBJ2-3; D gene: NA; clone size: few; V gene: TRBV27; CDR3 protein: CASSPLSTRFVTDTQYF; CDR3 DNA: TGTGCCAGCAGTCCGCTTTCGACTAGATTTGTCACGGATACGCAGTATTTT
J gene: TRBJ2-3; D gene: NA; clone size: many; V gene: TRBV29-1; CDR3 protein: CSALSGSTDTQYF; CDR3 DNA: TGCAGCGCATTAAGCGGGAGCACAGATACGCAGTATTTT
J gene: TRBJ1-1; D gene: NA; clone size: many; V gene: TRBV7-9; CDR3 protein: CASSFPTENTEAFF; CDR3 DNA: TGTGCCAGCAGCTTCCCCACAGAGAACACTGAAGCTTTCTTT
J gene: TRBJ2-7; D gene: NA; clone size: NA; V gene: TRBV5-1; CDR3 protein: CASSLAGPGRPLEQYF; CDR3 DNA: TGCGCCAGCAGCTTGGCCGGTCCGGGCAGGCCTTTGGAGCAGTACTTC
J gene: TRBJ2-7; D gene: NA; clone size: NA; V gene: TRBV27; CDR3 protein: CASSLYGPTYEQYF; CDR3 DNA: TGTGCCAGCAGTTTATATGGGCCCACCTACGAGCAGTACTTC
J gene: TRBJ2-7; D gene: TRBD2; clone size: NA; V gene: TRBV20-1; CDR3 protein: CSAIPAGGPTYEQYF; CDR3 DNA: TGCAGTGCTATTCCCGCGGGGGGGCCAACCTACGAGCAGTACTTC
J gene: TRBJ1-1; D gene: TRBD1; clone size: NA; V gene: TRBV6-1; CDR3 protein: CASRPSGTGPMNTEAFF; CDR3 DNA: TGTGCCAGCAGACCTAGTGGGACAGGCCCCATGAACACTGAAGCTTTCTTT
J gene: TRBJ1-6; D gene: NA; clone size: many; V gene: TRBV4-3; CDR3 protein: CASSLDRTYNSPLHF; CDR3 DNA: TGCGCCAGCAGCCTAGACAGAACATATAATTCACCCCTCCACTTT
J gene: TRBJ2-7; D gene: TRBD1; clone size: NA; V gene: TRBV27; CDR3 protein: CASSLSSQGLPYEQYF; CDR3 DNA: TGTGCCAGCAGTTTATCTTCACAGGGGTTGCCATACGAGCAGTACTTC
J gene: TRBJ1-1; D gene: NA; clone size: few; V gene: TRBV12-3/TRBV12-4; CDR3 protein: CASSPGHTNTEAFF; CDR3 DNA: TGTGCCAGCAGCCCGGGACACACGAACACTGAAGCTTTCTTT
J gene: TRBJ2-7; D gene: TRBD1; clone size: NA; V gene: TRBV27; CDR3 protein: CASRDWTGGHGQYF; CDR3 DNA: TGTGCCAGCAGAGACTGGACAGGGGGCCACGGGCAGTACTTC
J gene: TRBJ1-1; D gene: NA; clone size: NA; V gene: TRBV4-3; CDR3 protein: CASSQDGGVWGTEAFF; CDR3 DNA: TGCGCCAGCAGCCAAGATGGGGGTGTCTGGGGCACTGAAGCTTTCTTT
J gene: TRBJ2-5; D gene: TRBD2; clone size: many; V gene: TRBV7-6; CDR3 protein: CASSRGTSGGVKTQYF; CDR3 DNA: TGTGCCAGCAGCCGCGGGACTAGCGGGGGCGTTAAGACCCAGTACTTC
J gene: TRBJ1-4; D gene: NA; clone size: many; V gene: TRBV15; CDR3 protein: CATSPLGGSEKLFF; CDR3 DNA: TGTGCCACCAGTCCCCTGGGGGGGTCGGAAAAACTGTTTTTT
J gene: TRBJ2-7; D gene: TRBD2; clone size: NA; V gene: TRBV27; CDR3 protein: CASSPRLAESYEQYF; CDR3 DNA: TGTGCCAGCAGTCCCCGACTAGCTGAGAGCTACGAGCAGTACTTC
J gene: TRBJ1-1; D gene: NA; clone size: many; V gene: TRBV20-1; CDR3 protein: CSAPDKLQNTEAFF; CDR3 DNA: TGCAGTGCTCCAGATAAATTACAGAACACTGAAGCTTTCTTT